This T cell receptor beta chain appears in the sequencing data of a study of blood T cell repertoires in COVID-19. Across the whole study: Sites across the United States, Italy and Spain contributed samples from acute and convalescent COVID-19.

The repertoire was sequenced with immunoSEQ multiplex PCR; TCRdb's copy has only in-frame clones and lacks some. The data show some 38,000 clones, with 91% seen just once and 2% to 2.5% held by the top ten. The length of the CDR3 is 14 residues. V shed 4 bases, J shed 5 bases, and the junction held 6 bases outside the gene matches. CDR1 and CDR2 from the germline V gene are LGHDT and YNNKEL (reference sequence). This clone has a single count. This clonotype was sampled from a man over 45 with active COVID-19. The rearrangement uses TRBV3-1 (or the pseudogene TRBV3-2) and TRBJ1-1; 8 bases line up with TRBD1. Sequenced sample: peripheral blood. CDR3 sequence: CASSPRDRGTEAFF. The CDR3 DNA reads TGTGCCAGCAGCCCGCGCGACAGGGGTACTGAAGCTTTCTTT.